What follows are 20 T cell receptor beta chains derived from one specimen sequenced in a study of cytotoxic CD8 clonotypes in ibrutinib-treated CLL. This table comes from immunoSEQ multiplex PCR, and its TCRdb copy is limited to in-frame clones, with some not included. The sample yields some 9,800 clones, under 65% seen once. The source material was PBMCs, sampled before ibrutinib treatment. The receptor source for this set is a human donor with chronic lymphocytic leukemia.

The chain employs TRBV5-6 and TRBJ2-7; 8 bases are a match to TRBD1. Germline loops: CDR1 SGHDT, CDR2 YYEEEE. The junction had 5 bases not matched to a gene; V was cut back by 3 bases and J by 0 bases. The CDR3 spans 15 residues. In nucleotides, the CDR3 is TGTGCCAGCAGCTCACTAGACAGGGGCTCCTACGAGCAGTACTTC. Its translation: CASSSLDRGSYEQYF.

The chain combines TRBV9 with TRBJ1-2, with 9 bases lining up with TRBD1. CDR1 and CDR2 from the germline V gene are SGDLS and YYNGEE. The ends lost 6 bases at V and 8 bases at J; junction bases unmatched: 14. There are 15 residues in the CDR3. The CDR3 coding sequence is TGTGCCAGCAACCGCCGGACAGGGGCTTTAGACGGCTACACCTTC. This translates into CASNRRTGALDGYTF.

This clone appeared a few times. The J gene is TRBJ2-5, the V gene TRBV2, with 11 nucleotides matching TRBD2. The CDR3 consists of 15 residues. CDR1 SNHLY and CDR2 FYNNEI come from the germline V gene. V shed 6 bases and J 5 bases; nucleotides not matched to a gene: 8. The CDR3 DNA reads as TGTGCCAGCAGGTTAGCGGGGGGGCCGGAGGAGACCCAGTACTTC. Translation: CASRLAGGPEETQYF.

The chain joins TRBV7-9 to TRBJ2-5; unclear D gene. CDR1 is SEHNR, CDR2 FQNEAQ, per germline (reference sequence). The CDR3 runs 14 residues. The V end lost 6 bases, the J end lost 4 bases, and 15 bases lay between the germline ends. The CDR3 region is CASSFYTGGETQYF. The CDR3, as DNA: TGTGCCAGCAGTTTTTATACGGGTGGAGAGACCCAGTACTTC.

This chain uses TRBV19 with TRBJ2-3; D not resolved. Trimming left V 1 base short and J 6 bases short, with 2 bases between. CDR3 length equals 11 residues. CDR1 LNHDA and CDR2 SQIVND come from the germline V gene (reference sequence). CDR3 sequence: CASSIVDTQYF. CDR3 DNA: TGTGCCAGTAGTATAGTGGATACGCAGTATTTT.

The CDR3 spells CAISESVAHSNGYTF. CDR3 sequence (DNA): TGTGCCATCAGTGAGTCTGTGGCGCACTCGAATGGCTACACCTTC. The V call is TRBV10-3, the J call TRBJ1-2; D is unclear. Germline CDR1 ENHRY, CDR2 SYGVKD. Trimming took off 0 bases at V and 6 bases at J, with 14 bases between the two ends. The CDR3 is made up of 15 amino acids.

V usage is TRBV2 and J usage is TRBJ2-7; D is unclear. This CDR3 spans 15 amino acids. The ends were cut back, 7 bases at V and 2 bases at J, with 18 bases in the middle. Germline CDR1 SNHLY, CDR2 FYNNEI. Written as DNA, the CDR3 is TGTGCCAGCAAGTACGCCGCCTCAGGCACCTACGAGCAGTACTTC. It codes for CASKYAASGTYEQYF.

This sequence joins TRBV5-1 and TRBJ2-7, with 12 bases lining up with TRBD1. The CDR3 totals 15 residues. Looked up from germline, CDR1 is SGHRS and CDR2 is YFSETQ. V dropped 2 bases and J dropped 7; count of bases not matched to a gene: 7. Written as DNA, the CDR3 is TGCGCCAGCAGCTTAGGGGGACAGGGGGCGTTTGAGCAGTACTTC. Residues: CASSLGGQGAFEQYF.

The chain couples TRBV9 to TRBJ2-7; 10 nucleotides line up with TRBD2. This CDR3 comprises 14 residues. V lost 0 bases to trimming and J lost 7 bases; unmatched junction nucleotides: 4. Germline V gene lookup returns CDR1 SGDLS and CDR2 YYNGEE. CDR3 region: CASSVGLAGIEQYF. CDR3 coding DNA: TGTGCCAGCAGCGTAGGACTAGCGGGTATAGAGCAGTACTTC. The full variable domain, its missing parts supplied by reference TRBV9 and TRBJ2-7, is DSGVTQTPKHLITATGQRVTLRCSPRSGDLSVYWYQQSLDQGLQFLIQYYNGEERAKGNILERFSAQQFPDLHSELNLSSLELGDSALYFCASSVGLAGIEQYFGPGTRLTVT.

Here the CDR3 DNA reads TGTGCCAGCAGCCCCCGGGTAGCGGGAGAGAGGGTATGGGCCTACGAGCAGTACTTC. This translates into CASSPRVAGERVWAYEQYF. J is TRBJ2-7 and V is TRBV2, with 9 bases identical to TRBD2. Germline V CDR1 and CDR2: SNHLY, FYNNEI. This CDR3 region has 19 residues. The V segment lost 6 bases and the J segment 2 bases; nucleotides outside the gene matches: 20.

This clone has more than one count but fewer than ten. V usage is TRBV19 and J usage is TRBJ1-4; no reliable D call. The CDR3 runs to 15 residues. Trimming removed 5 bases at V and 3 bases at J, with 13 bases between. CDR1 is LNHDA, CDR2 SQIVND, per germline (reference sequence). CDR3 residues: CASSPRTGSNEKLFF. The CDR3 DNA sequence: TGTGCCAGTAGTCCCCGGACGGGGTCTAATGAAAAACTGTTTTTT. Complete variable domain (other parts from reference TRBV19 and TRBJ1-4): DGGITQSPKYLFRKEGQNVTLSCEQNLNHDAMYWYRQDPGQGLRLIYYSQIVNDFQKGDIAEGYSVSREKKESFPLTVTSAQKNPTAFYLCASSPRTGSNEKLFFGSGTQLSVL.

The gene calls are TRBV7-8 and TRBJ2-3, with D perhaps TRBD1 (6 bases). Germline loops: CDR1 SGHVS, CDR2 FQNEAQ. The V end was cut by 5 bases, the J end by 1 base, with 10 bases between. The CDR3 has 14 residues. In DNA form, the CDR3 reads TGTGCCAGCAGCATAACAGGGCGCACAGATACGCAGTATTTT. Residues: CASSITGRTDTQYF.

The V and J genes are TRBV7-3 and TRBJ2-1; 8 bases are a match to TRBD2. This CDR3 region has 18 residues. The germline CDR1 and CDR2 sequences are SGHTA and FQGTGA. The ends lost 6 bases at V and 2 bases at J; junction bases unmatched: 15. CDR3 nucleotides: TGTGCCAGCAGTTTCGGAAGCGGGGGTCTTAGCCCCTACAATGAGCAGTTCTTC. It encodes CASSFGSGGLSPYNEQFF.

The chain carries TRBV2 and TRBJ1-5; D is uncertain. Trimming left V 8 bases short and J 0 bases short, with 5 bases between. Per germline, CDR1 SNHLY and CDR2 FYNNEI. The length of the CDR3 is 12 residues. The CDR3 here is CASRFSNQPQHF. CDR3 bases: TGTGCCAGCCGCTTTAGCAATCAGCCCCAGCATTTT.

The rearrangement joins TRBV11-2 to TRBJ1-2, with TRBD1 matching over 8 bases. Germline V gene lookup returns CDR1 SGHAT and CDR2 FQNNGV. The CDR3 is 16 amino acids. V shed 3 bases, J shed 2 bases, and the junction held 8 bases outside the gene matches. CDR3 region: CASSFQTGDKNYGYTF. CDR3 sequence (DNA): TGTGCCAGCAGCTTCCAGACAGGGGATAAGAACTATGGCTACACCTTC.

J is TRBJ1-4 and V is TRBV18; D gene uncertain. The CDR3 runs 12 residues. The V end was cut by 3 bases, the J end by 4 bases, with 3 bases between. Germline V gene sequence: CDR1 KGHSH, CDR2 LQKENI. CDR3 sequence (DNA): TGTGCCAGCTCACCCCGTAATGAAAAACTGTTTTTT. Protein: CASSPRNEKLFF.

The chain couples TRBV18 to TRBJ2-1; 8 positions match TRBD1. Trimming cost V 1 base and J 0 bases; bases outside gene matches: 14. Germline assignment: CDR1 KGHSH and CDR2 LQKENI. CDR3 length equals 20 residues. CDR3: CASSPRQGANPRSSYNEQFF. In nucleotides, the CDR3 is TGTGCCAGCTCACCACGGCAGGGGGCAAATCCCAGGAGCTCCTACAATGAGCAGTTCTTC.

The gene calls are TRBV19 and TRBJ2-1, with 9 bases identical to TRBD1. CDR1 and CDR2 from the germline V gene are LNHDA and SQIVND (reference sequence). The V gene end was trimmed by 6 bases and the J gene end by 7 bases; junction bases not matched to a gene: 4. The CDR3 extends over 13 amino acids. In DNA, the CDR3 is TGTGCCAGTAGGCCTGGACAGGGGAATGAGCAGTTCTTC. The encoded protein is CASRPGQGNEQFF.

The chain employs TRBV18 and TRBJ1-4, with D uncertain. Trimming pared 1 base from V and 4 bases from J, leaving 10 bases between. Germline assignment: CDR1 KGHSH and CDR2 LQKENI. This CDR3 has 15 residues. CDR3 amino acids: CASSPQAVDNEKLFF. The CDR3 DNA is TGTGCCAGCTCACCACAGGCGGTCGATAATGAAAAACTGTTTTTT.

The chain couples TRBV29-1 to TRBJ2-1; D gene unclear. CDR3 size: 14 residues. Per germline, CDR1 SQVTM and CDR2 ANQGSEA. Trimming stripped 7 bases from V and 10 bases from J, with 23 bases between. The CDR3 DNA sequence: TGCAGCGGCCGCGGCGTCTCTAGGACGCGAGAGCAGTTCTTC. It codes for CSGRGVSRTREQFF.